These 20 T cell receptor beta chains were sequenced from one sample in a study of blood T cell repertoires in COVID-19. Data came from immunoSEQ multiplex PCR; TCRdb stores just in-frame clones and leaves some out. The profile shows about 270,000 clones, 88% of them singletons. The sequencing sample was made of PBMCs or T cells enriched from blood (not recorded which). The origin of the receptors is an older woman in a cohort exposed to, infected with or recovered from COVID-19 (not recorded which).

The gene calls are TRBV27 and TRBJ1-6; TRBD1 aligns across 9 bases. The CDR3 spans 15 residues. Germline loops: CDR1 MNHEY, CDR2 SMNVEV (reference sequence). V trimming: 8 bases; J trimming: 7 bases; junction bases outside the gene matches: 9. CDR3: CASGTGGLGNSPLHF. The CDR3 DNA reads as TGTGCCAGCGGAACAGGGGGCTTGGGGAATTCACCCCTCCACTTT.

V gene TRBV7-3 combines with J gene TRBJ2-1; possibly TRBD2 for D (5 bases). The CDR3 runs 15 residues. Trimming removed 0 bases from V and 9 bases from J, with 15 bases in between. CDR1 and CDR2 from the germline V gene are SGHTA and FQGTGA. The CDR3 loop reads CASSLTPGLAVEQFF. CDR3 nucleotide sequence: TGTGCCAGCAGCTTAACCCCGGGCCTAGCTGTTGAGCAGTTCTTC. The whole variable domain, filled in from reference TRBV7-3 and TRBJ2-1, reads GAGVSQTPSNKVTEKGKYVELRCDPISGHTALYWYRQSLGQGPEFLIYFQGTGAADDSGLPNDRFFAVRPEGSVSTLKIQRTERGDSAVYLCASSLTPGLAVEQFFGPGTRLTVL.

For this clone: This CDR3 is also generated by other DNA sequences in the sample. The V gene is TRBV6-5, the J gene TRBJ2-7; D is possibly TRBD1 (5 bases). V was trimmed by 5 bases and J by 3 bases, leaving 8 bases between them. The germline V gene has CDR1 MNHEY and CDR2 SVGAGI. This CDR3 has 12 residues. The CDR3 here is CASSLDSYEQYF. The DNA of the CDR3 is TGTGCCAGCAGTCTAGACAGCTACGAGCAGTACTTC.

The V and J genes are TRBV19 and TRBJ1-5; D may be TRBD1 (6 bases). Looked up from germline, CDR1 is LNHDA and CDR2 is SQIVND (reference sequence). Trimming shortened V by 5 bases and J by 1 base, and 12 bases separated the two germline ends. CDR3 length: 15 residues. The CDR3 spells CASSLDSSSNQPQHF. The CDR3 DNA reads as TGTGCCAGTAGTCTGGACAGTTCAAGCAATCAGCCCCAGCATTTT.

This rearrangement joins TRBV3-1 (or the pseudogene TRBV3-2) to TRBJ2-2, with D possibly matching TRBD2 (6 bases). V gave up 3 bases and J gave up 6 bases, with 14 bases separating them. Germline CDR1 is LGHDT and CDR2 is YNNKEL (reference sequence). This CDR3 spans 15 amino acids. This CDR3 is CASSHRLVQPGELFF. Here the CDR3 DNA reads TGTGCCAGCAGCCACCGACTAGTCCAACCCGGGGAGCTGTTTTTT.

The V gene is TRBV2, the J gene TRBJ2-2; the D is unclear. V was shortened by 7 bases and J by 5 bases, with 8 bases between the two germline ends. The CDR3 length is 12 residues. Germline V CDR1 and CDR2: SNHLY, FYNNEI. The CDR3 sequence: CASILSTGELFF. CDR3 bases: TGTGCCAGCATTCTTAGTACCGGGGAGCTGTTTTTT.

The chain employs TRBV5-1 and TRBJ2-5, with D perhaps TRBD1 (6 bases). The CDR3 spans 16 residues. Germline V gives CDR1 SGHRS, CDR2 YFSETQ. With 2 bases removed from V and 3 bases from J, the gap between germline ends came to 17 bases. The CDR3 sequence: CASSFSSGPGEETQYF. DNA of the CDR3: TGCGCCAGCAGCTTCTCCAGCGGCCCAGGGGAAGAGACCCAGTACTTC.

The chain has TRBV24-1 and TRBJ2-1, with TRBD2 matching over 11 bases. The CDR3 consists of 16 residues. Germline loops: CDR1 KGHDR, CDR2 SFDVKD. V lost 4 bases to trimming and J lost 5 bases; unmatched junction nucleotides: 6. The CDR3 spells CATSDPVLAGDNEQFF. The CDR3 DNA reads as TGTGCCACCAGTGACCCCGTACTAGCGGGAGACAATGAGCAGTTCTTC.

The chain has TRBV7-3 and TRBJ2-3; perhaps TRBD2 as D (5 bases). Germline V gene lookup returns CDR1 SGHTA and CDR2 FQGTGA. Trimming stripped 5 bases from V and 3 bases from J, with 9 bases between. The CDR3 contains 13 residues. The CDR3 DNA reads as TGTGCCAGCAGCGCCCCGGGGACAGATACGCAGTATTTT. Protein: CASSAPGTDTQYF.

This chain connects TRBV7-3 to TRBJ2-1; D uncertain. Trimming shortened V by 4 bases and J by 6 bases, and 10 bases separated the two germline ends. CDR1 and CDR2 from the germline V gene are SGHTA and FQGTGA. This CDR3 contains 13 residues. CDR3 nucleotides: TGTGCCAGCAGCTCCGCCCCCGGCAATGAGCAGTTCTTC. Amino acids: CASSSAPGNEQFF.

The gene calls are TRBV7-2 and TRBJ2-6, with TRBD1 as a possible D gene (6 bases). The CDR3 consists of 17 residues. Trimming shortened V by 3 bases and J by 0 bases, and 12 bases separated the two germline ends. Germline CDR1 and CDR2: SGHTA and FQGNSA. CDR3 region: CASSFRQDGSGANVLTF. The CDR3 DNA sequence: TGTGCCAGCAGCTTTCGACAGGATGGCTCTGGGGCCAACGTCCTGACTTTC. Variable domain in full (rest from reference TRBV7-2 and TRBJ2-6): GAGVSQSPSNKVTEKGKDVELRCDPISGHTALYWYRQSLGQGLEFLIYFQGNSAPDKSGLPSDRFSAERTGGSVSTLTIQRTQQEDSAVYLCASSFRQDGSGANVLTFGAGSRLTVL.

This clone has a single count. In DNA form, the CDR3 reads TGTGCCAGTAGTGTCGCGGACAGGCGAGGAGGGGAAGCTTTCTTT. It encodes CASSVADRRGGEAFF. V usage is TRBV19 and J usage is TRBJ1-1, with 7 bases matching TRBD1. Trimming removed 5 bases from V and 8 bases from J; junction bases left unmatched: 14. Germline V gene lookup returns CDR1 LNHDA and CDR2 SQIVND (reference sequence). CDR3 length equals 15 residues.

The chain has TRBV4-2 and TRBJ2-1; TRBD1 matches 7 bases. Germline CDR1 is LGHNA and CDR2 is YNFKEQ. Trimming cost V 8 bases and J 7 bases; bases outside gene matches: 2. The CDR3 length is 11 residues. CDR3 nucleotides: TGTGCCAGCGCACAGGGGAATGAGCAGTTCTTC. Residues: CASAQGNEQFF.

This clone has more than one count but fewer than ten. This chain links TRBV29-1 with TRBJ1-1; D might be TRBD1 (6 bases). The length of the CDR3 is 11 residues. CDR1 and CDR2 from the germline V gene are SQVTM and ANQGSEA. Deletions cut 4 bases from V and 6 bases from J, with 9 bases between. The DNA for the CDR3 is TGCAGCGTTGCAGGGGCCGCTGAAGCTTTCTTT. It yields the protein CSVAGAAEAFF.

The gene calls are TRBV9 and TRBJ1-3, with D tentatively TRBD1 (6 bases). The germline gives CDR1 SGDLS, CDR2 YYNGEE. Between the trimmed V and J ends, which lost 3 bases and 2 bases, there was a span of 15 bases. The CDR3 consists of 16 residues. As DNA, the CDR3 is TGTGCCAGCAGCGCGACCACAGGGAAGGCTGGAAACACCATATATTTT. Its translation is CASSATTGKAGNTIYF.

This chain connects TRBV7-4 to TRBJ1-5; 7 positions match TRBD1. The CDR3 loop spans 16 amino acids. CDR1 SGHVT and CDR2 SQSDAQ come from the germline V gene. After removal of 1 base from V and 1 base from J, the junction contained 4 bases not matched to a gene. CDR3 DNA sequence: TGTGCCAGCAGCTTAGTTCCGACAGGGAGCAATCAGCCCCAGCATTTT. This encodes CASSLVPTGSNQPQHF.

J is TRBJ2-6 and V is TRBV7-3; D might be TRBD1 (5 bases). Germline CDR1 and CDR2: SGHTA and FQGTGA. This CDR3 spans 17 amino acids. The V gene lost 2 bases and the J gene lost 0 bases, with 11 bases spanning the gap. The CDR3 nucleotides are TGTGCCAGCAGCTTAGGGGCCCCCCACTCTGGGGCCAACGTCCTGACTTTC. It yields the protein CASSLGAPHSGANVLTF.

Points on this clone: The junction does not match germline at one end; this may be a read error. This sequence joins TRBV7-7 and TRBJ1-1, with D possibly being TRBD1 (5 bases). This CDR3 spans 13 amino acids. Germline CDR1 is SSHAT and CDR2 is FNYEAQ (reference sequence). CDR3 nucleotide sequence: TGTGCTAGCAGCCAACAGGAGAACACTGAAGCTTTCTTT. As protein: CASSQQENTEAFF.

V usage is TRBV11-2 and J usage is TRBJ2-7, with D possibly being TRBD1 (5 bases). The V gene lost 0 bases and the J gene lost 3 bases, with 12 bases spanning the gap. Looked up from germline, CDR1 is SGHAT and CDR2 is FQNNGV. This CDR3 has 15 amino acids. CDR3 nucleotides: TGTGCCAGCAGCTTAGAGGAACAGGTCTTCTACGAGCAGTACTTC. As protein: CASSLEEQVFYEQYF.

The CDR3 DNA reads TGCGCCAGCAGCCAAGCTTGGGGGGGGAGGGCCGAACATGAGCAGTTCTTC. Amino acid sequence: CASSQAWGGRAEHEQFF. The chain links TRBV4-3 to TRBJ2-1, with 7 bases identical to TRBD2. Trimming removed 1 base from V and 8 bases from J; junction bases left unmatched: 14. The CDR3 runs to 17 residues. CDR1 is LGHNA and CDR2 is YSLEER in the germline V gene.